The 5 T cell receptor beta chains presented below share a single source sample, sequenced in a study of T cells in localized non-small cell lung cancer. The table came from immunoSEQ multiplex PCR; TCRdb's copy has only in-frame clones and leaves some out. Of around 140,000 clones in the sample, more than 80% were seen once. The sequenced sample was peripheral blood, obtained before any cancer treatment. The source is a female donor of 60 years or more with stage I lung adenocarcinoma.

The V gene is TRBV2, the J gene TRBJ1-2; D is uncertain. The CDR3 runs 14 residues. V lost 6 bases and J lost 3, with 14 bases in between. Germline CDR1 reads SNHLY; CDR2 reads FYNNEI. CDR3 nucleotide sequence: TGTGCCAGCAGGAATCTGAATGGCCACTATGGCTACACCTTC. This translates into CASRNLNGHYGYTF.

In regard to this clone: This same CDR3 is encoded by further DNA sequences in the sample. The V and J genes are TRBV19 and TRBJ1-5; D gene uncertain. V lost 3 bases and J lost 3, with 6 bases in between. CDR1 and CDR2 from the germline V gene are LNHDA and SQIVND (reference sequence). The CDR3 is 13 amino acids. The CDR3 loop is CASSIQNNQPQHF. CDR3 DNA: TGTGCCAGTAGTATCCAAAACAATCAGCCCCAGCATTTT.

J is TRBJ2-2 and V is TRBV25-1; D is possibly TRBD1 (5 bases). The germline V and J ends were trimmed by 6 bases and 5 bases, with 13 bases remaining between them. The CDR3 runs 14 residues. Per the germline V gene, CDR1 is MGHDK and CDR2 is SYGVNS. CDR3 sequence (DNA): TGTGCCAGCAGCGCTAACGACAGAACCGGGGAGCTGTTTTTT. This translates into CASSANDRTGELFF.

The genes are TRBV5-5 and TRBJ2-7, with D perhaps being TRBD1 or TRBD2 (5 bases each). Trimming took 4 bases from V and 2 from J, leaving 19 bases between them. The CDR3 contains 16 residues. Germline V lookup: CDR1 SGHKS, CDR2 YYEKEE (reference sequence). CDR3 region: CASSPFIGTPTYEQYF. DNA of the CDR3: TGTGCCAGCAGCCCCTTCATTGGGACCCCAACCTACGAGCAGTACTTC.

Here the CDR3 reads CASSLAGQLYGYTF. CDR3 DNA sequence: TGTGCCAGCAGCTTGGCGGGACAGCTCTATGGCTACACCTTC. The J gene is TRBJ1-2, the V gene TRBV5-4; 7 bases match TRBD1. The CDR3 has 14 residues. Trimming took 0 bases from V and 4 from J; bases not matched to a gene: 3. Germline CDR1 and CDR2: SGHNT and YYREEE (reference sequence).